This TCR beta chain was identified during a study of identical twins. This CDR3 has 16 amino acids. Trimming took 4 bases from V and 2 from J; bases not matched to a gene: 7. Germline V gene data show CDR1 as MNHEY and CDR2 as SMNVEV (reference sequence). This clonotype has a count of ten or more. TCRdb used MiXCR to reprocess the 5' RACE reads, holding one entry per CDR3 protein. Of under 450,000 distinct CDR3 sequences in the sample, approximately 17% were seen once. V is TRBV27 and J is TRBJ2-3; 9 bases fit TRBD2. This clonotype was obtained from a man in his forties or fifties in good health. The sample taken for sequencing was naive T cells sorted from blood. CDR3 residues: CASSSIAGDFTDTQYF. CDR3 nucleotides: TGTGCCAGCAGTTCCATAGCGGGGGATTTCACAGATACGCAGTATTTT.